This T cell receptor (beta chain) emerged from a study of cytomegalovirus exposure and HLA in healthy donors. Study-wide context: Out of roughly 170 million T cells, an earlier analysis found some 120 million unique TCR beta sequences in total. Assignment to the Caucasian-associated ancestry cluster applied to over 70% of the approximately 360 genotyped donors. Study-wide results and limits: Later genetic work tied a missense DCLRE1C variant to beta-chain V and J trimming. Presence/absence analysis assumed near-uniform sequencing depth across donors.

The PCR used 60 Vbeta and 13 Jbeta primers. The method was immunoSEQ multiplex PCR; TCRdb's version includes in-frame clones alone and lacks a portion of them. The data hold over 120,000 clones, with roughly 82% observed a single time. As for this clone: What it binds is not known.

The origin of this receptor is a man under 40 in good health and CMV-seronegative. The sequenced sample consisted of PBMCs.

The CDR3 loop is CASSSGTGREKLFF. CDR3 DNA sequence: TGTGCCAGTAGCTCCGGGACAGGGAGAGAAAAACTGTTTTTT. V usage is TRBV19 and J usage is TRBJ1-4; TRBD1 agrees at 9 bases. The germline CDR1 and CDR2 sequences are LNHDA and SQIVND (reference sequence). The ends lost 6 bases at V and 8 bases at J; junction bases unmatched: 7. The CDR3 is 14 residues long. The full variable domain, completed using reference TRBV19 and TRBJ1-4, is DGGITQSPKYLFRKEGQNVTLSCEQNLNHDAMYWYRQDPGQGLRLIYYSQIVNDFQKGDIAEGYSVSREKKESFPLTVTSAQKNPTAFYLCASSSGTGREKLFFGSGTQLSVL.